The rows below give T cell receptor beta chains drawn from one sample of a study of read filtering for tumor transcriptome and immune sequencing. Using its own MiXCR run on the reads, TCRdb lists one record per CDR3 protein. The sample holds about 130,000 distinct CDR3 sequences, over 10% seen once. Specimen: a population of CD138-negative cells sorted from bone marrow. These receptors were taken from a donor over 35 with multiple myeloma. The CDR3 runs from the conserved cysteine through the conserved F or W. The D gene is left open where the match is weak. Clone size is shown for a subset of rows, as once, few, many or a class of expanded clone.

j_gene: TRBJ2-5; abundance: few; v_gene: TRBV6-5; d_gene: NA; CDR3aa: CASAGELYQETQYF; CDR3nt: TGTGCCAGCGCGGGCGAGCTATACCAAGAGACCCAGTACTTC
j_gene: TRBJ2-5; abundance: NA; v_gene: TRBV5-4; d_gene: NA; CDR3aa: CASSLQASAQGTQYF; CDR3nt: TGTGCCAGCAGCTTGCAGGCTAGCGCCCAGGGGACCCAGTACTTC
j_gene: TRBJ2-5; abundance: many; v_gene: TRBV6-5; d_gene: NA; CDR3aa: CASSYRGGDQETQYF; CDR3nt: TGTGCCAGCAGTTACAGGGGTGGGGACCAAGAGACCCAGTACTTC
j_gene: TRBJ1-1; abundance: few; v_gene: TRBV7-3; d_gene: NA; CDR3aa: CASSTGPNTEAFF; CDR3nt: TGTGCCAGCAGCACAGGACCGAACACTGAAGCTTTCTTT
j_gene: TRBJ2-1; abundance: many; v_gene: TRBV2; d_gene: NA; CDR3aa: CASSRLDSYNEQFF; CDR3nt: TGTGCCAGCAGTCGACTAGATTCCTACAATGAGCAGTTCTTC
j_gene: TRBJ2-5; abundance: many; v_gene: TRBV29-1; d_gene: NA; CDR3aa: CSVEAPAGKTQYF; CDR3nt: TGCAGCGTTGAGGCACCGGCGGGAAAGACCCAGTACTTC
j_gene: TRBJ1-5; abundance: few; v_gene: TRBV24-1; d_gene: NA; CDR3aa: CATSDPGQHQPQHF; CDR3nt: TGTGCCACCAGTGACCCTGGACAGCATCAGCCCCAGCATTTT
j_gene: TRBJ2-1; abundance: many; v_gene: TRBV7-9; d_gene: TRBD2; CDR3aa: CASSLVSGLASNEQFF; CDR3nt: TGTGCCAGCAGCTTAGTTTCGGGACTAGCATCCAATGAGCAGTTCTTC
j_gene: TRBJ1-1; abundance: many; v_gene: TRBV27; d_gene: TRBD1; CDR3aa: CASSLQGANTEAFF; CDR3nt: TGTGCCAGCAGTTTACAGGGGGCGAACACTGAAGCTTTCTTT
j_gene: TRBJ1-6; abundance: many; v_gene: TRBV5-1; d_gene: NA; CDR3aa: CASSLSGAGKKQAVTLHF; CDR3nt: TGCGCCAGCAGCTTGTCCGGCGCGGGAAAGAAACAGGCAGTCACCCTCCACTTT
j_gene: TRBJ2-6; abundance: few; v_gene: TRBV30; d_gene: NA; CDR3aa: CAWSKTSGANVLTF; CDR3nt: TGTGCCTGGAGTAAAACCTCTGGGGCCAACGTCCTGACTTTC
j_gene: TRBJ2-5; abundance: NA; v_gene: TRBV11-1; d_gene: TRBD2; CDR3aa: CASTSTSGGAETQYF; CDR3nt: TGTGCCAGCACCTCAACTAGCGGGGGGGCTGAGACCCAGTACTTC
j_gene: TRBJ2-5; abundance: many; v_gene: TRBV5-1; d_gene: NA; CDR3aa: CASSGNGLREETQYF; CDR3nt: TGCGCCAGCAGCGGTAATGGGCTCAGGGAAGAGACCCAGTACTTC
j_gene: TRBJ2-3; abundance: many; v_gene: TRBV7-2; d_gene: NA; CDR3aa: CASSLYGGVGTDTQYF; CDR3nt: TGTGCCAGCAGCTTATATGGGGGCGTCGGCACAGATACGCAGTATTTT
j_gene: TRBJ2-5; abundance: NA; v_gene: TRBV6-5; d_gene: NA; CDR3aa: CASKDRYQGTQYF; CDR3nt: TGTGCCAGCAAGGACCGCTACCAAGGGACCCAGTACTTC
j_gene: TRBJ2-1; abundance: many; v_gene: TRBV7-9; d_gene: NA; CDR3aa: CASSLDGFHGFF; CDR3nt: TGTGCCAGCAGCTTAGATGGCTTCCATGGGTTCTTC
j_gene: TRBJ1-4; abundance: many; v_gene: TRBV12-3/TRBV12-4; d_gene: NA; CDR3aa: CASSSQSTPEKLFF; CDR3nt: TGTGCCAGCAGTTCACAGTCGACACCGGAAAAACTGTTTTTT
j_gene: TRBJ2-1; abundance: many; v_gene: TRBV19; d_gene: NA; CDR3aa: CASSPRSMTEQFF; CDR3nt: TGTGCCAGTAGTCCCCGCAGCATGACTGAGCAGTTCTTC
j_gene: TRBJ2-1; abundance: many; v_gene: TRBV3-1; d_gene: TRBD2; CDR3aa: CASSQALTSGNNEQFF; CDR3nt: TGTGCCAGCAGCCAAGCCCTGACTAGCGGGAACAATGAGCAGTTCTTC
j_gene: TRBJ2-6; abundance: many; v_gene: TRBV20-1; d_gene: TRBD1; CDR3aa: CSAKQGAGANVLTF; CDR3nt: TGCAGTGCCAAACAGGGGGCTGGGGCCAACGTCCTGACTTTC
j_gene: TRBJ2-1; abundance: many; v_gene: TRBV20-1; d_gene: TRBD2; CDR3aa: CSASDPGTSGDNEQFF; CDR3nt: TGCAGTGCTAGTGACCCGGGGACTAGCGGCGACAATGAGCAGTTCTTC
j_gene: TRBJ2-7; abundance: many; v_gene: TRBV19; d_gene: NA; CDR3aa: CASSSGYEQYF; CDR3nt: TGTGCCAGCAGTTCAGGGTACGAGCAGTACTTC
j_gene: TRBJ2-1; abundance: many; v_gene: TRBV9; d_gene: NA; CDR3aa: CASSIGGGSENEQFF; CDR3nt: TGTGCCAGCAGCATTGGGGGGGGCTCTGAAAATGAGCAGTTCTTC
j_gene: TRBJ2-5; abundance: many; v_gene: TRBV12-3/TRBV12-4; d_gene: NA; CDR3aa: CASSFNLGQETQYF; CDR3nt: TGTGCCAGCAGTTTCAACTTGGGGCAAGAGACCCAGTACTTC
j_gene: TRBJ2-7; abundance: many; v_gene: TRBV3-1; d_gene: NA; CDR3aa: CASSSGTTPYEQYF; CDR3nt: TGTGCCAGCAGCAGCGGGACAACTCCCTATGAGCAGTACTTC
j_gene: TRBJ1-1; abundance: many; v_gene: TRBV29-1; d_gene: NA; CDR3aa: CSAGVLGTEAFF; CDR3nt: TGCAGCGCCGGGGTGTTAGGCACTGAAGCTTTCTTT
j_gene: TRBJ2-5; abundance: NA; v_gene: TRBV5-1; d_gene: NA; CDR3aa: CASSFQGLETQYF; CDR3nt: TGCGCCAGCAGCTTTCAGGGATTGGAGACCCAGTACTTC
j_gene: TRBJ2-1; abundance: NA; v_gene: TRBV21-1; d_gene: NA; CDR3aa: CASSKGPSGVDSKYNDQFF; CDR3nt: TGTGCCAGCAGCAAAGGTCCTAGCGGGGTGGATTCGAAATACAATGATCAGTTCTTC
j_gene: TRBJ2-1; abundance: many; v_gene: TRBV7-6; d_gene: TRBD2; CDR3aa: CASSPNSGGRDEQFF; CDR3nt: TGTGCCAGCAGCCCCAATAGCGGGGGGCGGGATGAGCAGTTCTTC
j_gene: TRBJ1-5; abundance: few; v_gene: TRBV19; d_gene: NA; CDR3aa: CACSIGVGQPQHF; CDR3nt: TGTGCCTGTAGTATCGGGGTAGGTCAGCCCCAGCATTTT
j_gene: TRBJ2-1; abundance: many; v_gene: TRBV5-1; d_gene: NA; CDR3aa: CASSGQSSYNEQFF; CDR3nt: TGCGCCAGCAGTGGACAGAGCTCCTACAATGAGCAGTTCTTC
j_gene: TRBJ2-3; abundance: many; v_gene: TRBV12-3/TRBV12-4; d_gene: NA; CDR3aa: CASSYRLADTQYF; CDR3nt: TGTGCCAGCAGTTACCGACTAGCAGATACGCAGTATTTT
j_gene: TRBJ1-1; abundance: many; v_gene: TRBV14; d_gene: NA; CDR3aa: CASSSHYMNTEAFF; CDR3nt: TGTGCCAGCAGCTCCCACTACATGAACACTGAAGCTTTCTTT
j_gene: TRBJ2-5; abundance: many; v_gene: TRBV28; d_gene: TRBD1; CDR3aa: CASSATGGQETQYF; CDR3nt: TGTGCCAGCAGTGCGACAGGGGGCCAAGAGACCCAGTACTTC
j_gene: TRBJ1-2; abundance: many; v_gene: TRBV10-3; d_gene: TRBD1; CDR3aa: CAINPGTANYGYTF; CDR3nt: TGTGCCATCAACCCCGGGACAGCGAACTATGGCTACACCTTC
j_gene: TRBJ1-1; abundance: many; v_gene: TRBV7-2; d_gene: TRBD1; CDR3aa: CASSPRTGVSNTEAFF; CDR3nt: TGTGCCAGCAGCCCAAGGACAGGGGTCTCGAACACTGAAGCTTTCTTT
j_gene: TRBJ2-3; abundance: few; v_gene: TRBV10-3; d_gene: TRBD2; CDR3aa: CAIRLAGGMTDTQYF; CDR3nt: TGTGCCATCAGATTAGCGGGGGGAATGACAGATACGCAGTATTTT
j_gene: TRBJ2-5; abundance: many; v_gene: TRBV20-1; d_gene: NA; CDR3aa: CSATARVGETQYF; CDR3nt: TGCAGTGCTACGGCGCGAGTAGGGGAGACCCAGTACTTC
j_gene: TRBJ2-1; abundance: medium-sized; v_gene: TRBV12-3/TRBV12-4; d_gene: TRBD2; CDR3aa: CASSLGSGSEQFF; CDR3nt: TGTGCCAGCAGTTTAGGGAGCGGGAGTGAGCAGTTCTTC
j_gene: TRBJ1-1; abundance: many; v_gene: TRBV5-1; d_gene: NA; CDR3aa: CASSLVANTEAFF; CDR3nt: TGCGCCAGCAGCTTGGTAGCGAACACTGAAGCTTTCTTT
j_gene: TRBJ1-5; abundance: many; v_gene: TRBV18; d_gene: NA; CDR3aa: CASSPQGGTQHF; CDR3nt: TGTGCCAGCTCACCGCAGGGAGGTACCCAGCATTTT
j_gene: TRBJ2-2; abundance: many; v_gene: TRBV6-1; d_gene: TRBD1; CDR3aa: CASSGQGGYTGELFF; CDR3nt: TGTGCCAGCAGCGGACAGGGGGGTTACACCGGGGAGCTGTTTTTT
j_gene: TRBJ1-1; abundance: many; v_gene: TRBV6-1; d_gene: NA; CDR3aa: CASSERDTGPNTEAFF; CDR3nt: TGTGCCAGCAGTGAGCGGGACACCGGACCGAACACTGAAGCTTTCTTT
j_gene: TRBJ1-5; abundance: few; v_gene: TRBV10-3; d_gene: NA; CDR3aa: CAIRDTGIDQPQHF; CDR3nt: TGTGCCATCAGGGACACGGGGATTGATCAGCCCCAGCATTTT
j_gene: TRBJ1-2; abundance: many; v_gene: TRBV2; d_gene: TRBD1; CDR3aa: CASSPRTGDYGYTF; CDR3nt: TGTGCCAGCAGCCCGCGGACAGGGGACTATGGCTACACCTTC
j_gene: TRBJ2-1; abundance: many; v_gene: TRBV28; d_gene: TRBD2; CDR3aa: CASSFSASGRYNEQFF; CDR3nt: TGTGCCAGCAGTTTCTCGGCTAGCGGGAGATACAATGAGCAGTTCTTC
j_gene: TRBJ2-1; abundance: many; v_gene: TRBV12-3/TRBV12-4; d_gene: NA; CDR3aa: CASTRGSGGEQFF; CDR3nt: TGTGCCAGCACCCGCGGGTCAGGTGGAGAGCAGTTCTTC
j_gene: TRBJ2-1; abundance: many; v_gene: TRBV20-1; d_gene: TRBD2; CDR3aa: CSALTSGGRVEQFF; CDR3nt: TGCAGTGCCCTTACTAGCGGAGGACGCGTTGAGCAGTTCTTC
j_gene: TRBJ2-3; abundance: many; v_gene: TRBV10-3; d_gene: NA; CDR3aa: CAITEGGSTDTQYF; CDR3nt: TGTGCCATCACCGAGGGCGGGAGCACAGATACGCAGTATTTT
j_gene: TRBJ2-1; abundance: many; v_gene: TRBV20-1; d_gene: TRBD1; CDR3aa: CSASDRGRGGSSYNEQFF; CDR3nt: TGCAGTGCATCGGACAGGGGGCGCGGGGGTAGCTCCTACAATGAGCAGTTCTTC
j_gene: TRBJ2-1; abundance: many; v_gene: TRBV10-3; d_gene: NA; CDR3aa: CAISADFYNEQFF; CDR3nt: TGTGCCATCAGTGCCGACTTCTACAATGAGCAGTTCTTC
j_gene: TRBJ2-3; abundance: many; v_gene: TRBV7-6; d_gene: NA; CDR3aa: CASSARATDTQYF; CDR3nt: TGTGCCAGCAGCGCCCGGGCAACAGATACGCAGTATTTT
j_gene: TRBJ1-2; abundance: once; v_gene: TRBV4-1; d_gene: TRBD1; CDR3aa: CASSQAMGGTVYGYTF; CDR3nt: TGCGCCAGCAGCCAAGCAATGGGGGGGACAGTCTATGGCTACACCTTC
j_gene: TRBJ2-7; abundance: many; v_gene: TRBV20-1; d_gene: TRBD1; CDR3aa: CSARAGTGGYEQYF; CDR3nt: TGCAGTGCTAGGGCCGGGACAGGAGGTTACGAGCAGTACTTC
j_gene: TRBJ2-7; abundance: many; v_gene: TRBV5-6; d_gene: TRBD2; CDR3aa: CASSLLLAGGPGIEQYF; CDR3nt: TGTGCCAGCAGCTTGCTACTAGCGGGAGGGCCGGGAATCGAGCAGTACTTC
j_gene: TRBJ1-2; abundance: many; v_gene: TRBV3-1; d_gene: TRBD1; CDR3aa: CASSPARDRETIHYGYTF; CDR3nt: TGTGCCAGCAGCCCCGCGAGGGACAGGGAGACCATTCACTATGGCTACACCTTC
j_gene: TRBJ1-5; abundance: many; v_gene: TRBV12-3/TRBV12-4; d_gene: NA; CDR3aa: CASSLGQRESNQPQHF; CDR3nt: TGTGCCAGCAGTTTAGGACAGAGAGAGAGCAATCAGCCCCAGCATTTT
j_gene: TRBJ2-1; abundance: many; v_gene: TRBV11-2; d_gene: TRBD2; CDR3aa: CASSAGTSGDNEQFF; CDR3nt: TGTGCCAGCAGCGCCGGGACTAGCGGGGACAATGAGCAGTTCTTC
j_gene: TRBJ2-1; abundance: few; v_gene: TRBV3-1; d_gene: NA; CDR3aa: CASSPNDRRNEQFF; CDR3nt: TGTGCCAGCAGCCCAAACGACAGGCGCAATGAGCAGTTCTTC
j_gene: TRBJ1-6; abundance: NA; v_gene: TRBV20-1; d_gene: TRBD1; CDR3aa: CSAKRQGAYNSPLHF; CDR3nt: TGCAGTGCTAAACGACAGGGGGCCTATAATTCACCCCTCCACTTT